Listed here are 6 T cell receptor beta chains from one sample, sequenced in a study of control samples from healthy donors and cancer patients. Libraries were prepared by immunoSEQ multiplex PCR; TCRdb keeps only in-frame clonotypes and omits some of them. The table lists 140,000 to 150,000 clones, 75% to 90% of them singletons, with over 4.5% in the top ten. Sequenced input: blood. Every receptor here comes from a man aged 25 to 45 in good health.

This clone was detected only once. The chain carries TRBV6-5 and TRBJ2-7; 16 bases match TRBD2. The CDR3 is 15 amino acids. Germline lookup yields CDR1 MNHEY and CDR2 SVGAGI. The junction had 1 base not matched to a gene; V was cut back by 6 bases and J by 2 bases. DNA of the CDR3: TGTGCCAGCAGAGGGACTAGCGGGGGGGCCTACGAGCAGTACTTC. Amino acids: CASRGTSGGAYEQYF.

The V call is TRBV19, the J call TRBJ2-1; D unclear. V dropped 8 bases and J dropped 6 bases, with 17 bases sitting between them. CDR3 length: 14 residues. Looked up from germline, CDR1 is LNHDA and CDR2 is SQIVND (reference sequence). CDR3 residues: CASRPGSQINEQFF. The CDR3 DNA sequence: TGTGCCAGTCGACCCGGGTCCCAAATCAATGAGCAGTTCTTC.

The chain employs TRBV6-2 or TRBV6-3 and TRBJ2-5, with 8 nucleotides matching TRBD2. The CDR3 is 15 residues long. The J segment lost 4 bases and the V segment lost 2 bases, leaving 6 bases of the junction unmatched. Germline CDR1 MNHEY, CDR2 SVGEGT. This CDR3 is CASSYGTSFLETQYF. In DNA, the CDR3 is TGTGCCAGCAGTTACGGGACTAGTTTTCTAGAGACCCAGTACTTC.

The V and J genes are TRBV5-6 and TRBJ2-7; 8 bases are a match to TRBD1. Germline lookup yields CDR1 SGHDT and CDR2 YYEEEE. The V segment lost 5 bases and the J segment 5 bases; nucleotides outside the gene matches: 12. CDR3 length equals 15 residues. The CDR3 bases are TGTGCCAGCAGTTATAGCCGGGACAGGATCAACGAGCAGTACTTC. Translating gives CASSYSRDRINEQYF.

The chain joins TRBV27 to TRBJ2-7; D is possibly TRBD1 (6 bases). Trimming left V 2 bases short and J 5 bases short, with 16 bases between. Germline V lookup: CDR1 MNHEY, CDR2 SMNVEV (reference sequence). The CDR3 has 15 amino acids. The CDR3: CASSLGRNRAHEQYF. Written as DNA, the CDR3 is TGTGCCAGCAGTTTAGGTAGGAACAGGGCCCACGAGCAGTACTTC.

The chain joins TRBV7-2 to TRBJ1-5; no reliable D call. Per germline, CDR1 SGHTA and CDR2 FQGNSA. This CDR3 has 13 amino acids. Deletions cut 3 bases from V and 7 bases from J, with 10 bases between. The DNA for the CDR3 is TGTGCCAGCAGCTTCGGGCTTTGGCAGCCCCAGCATTTT. Its protein product is CASSFGLWQPQHF.